The sequence of this T cell receptor beta chain was determined in a study of response to subunit inactivated influenza vaccine. Study-wide points: The authors proposed limited new T cell recruitment per seasonal influenza vaccination.

In the case of this clonotype: Its antigen is currently unknown.

CDR3 length: 16 residues. V lost 3 bases to trimming and J lost 7 bases; unmatched junction nucleotides: 14. Germline assignment: CDR1 MNHEY and CDR2 SMNVEV (reference sequence). TCRdb recomputed calls from the RT-PCR reads with MiXCR, one row per CDR3 protein. The sample includes about 570,000 distinct CDR3 sequences, approximately 10% of them seen just once. The sample was also linked to a second study, of T cells expressing NK-cell markers. That paper notes: The authors generated TCR beta cDNA through 5'RACE template switching with UMIs. It was sorted CD3+CD56-NKG2C+, CD3+CD56+NKG2C- and CD3+CD56+NKG2C+ T cells that provided the TCR beta repertoires. NKG2C+ dominant clonotypes from over 5 donors made up about 1.0-7.5% of CD8+ T cells.

The TCR sequence derives from a man over 45 who received an inactivated influenza vaccine. V usage is TRBV27 and J usage is TRBJ2-5; 7 bases align to TRBD2. The specimen comprised PBMCs from blood, sampled on the day of vaccination. The CDR3 nucleotides read TGTGCCAGCAGTTTTACTTCGGGACTAAGAGAAGGGACCCAGTACTTC. It is translated as CASSFTSGLREGTQYF.